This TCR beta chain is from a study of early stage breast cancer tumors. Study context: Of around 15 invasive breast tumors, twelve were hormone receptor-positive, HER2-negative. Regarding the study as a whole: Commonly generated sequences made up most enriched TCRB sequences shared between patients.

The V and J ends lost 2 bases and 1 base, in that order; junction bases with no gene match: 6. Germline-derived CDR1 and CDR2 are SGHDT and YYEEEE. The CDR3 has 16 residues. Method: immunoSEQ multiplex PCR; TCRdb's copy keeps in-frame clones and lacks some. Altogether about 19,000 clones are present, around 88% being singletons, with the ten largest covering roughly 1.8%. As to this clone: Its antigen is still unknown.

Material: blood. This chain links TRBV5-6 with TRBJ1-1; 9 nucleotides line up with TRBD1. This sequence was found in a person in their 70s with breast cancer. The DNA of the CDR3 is TGTGCCAGCAGCTTACCCCCGGGACAGGGGAACACTGAAGCTTTCTTT. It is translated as CASSLPPGQGNTEAFF. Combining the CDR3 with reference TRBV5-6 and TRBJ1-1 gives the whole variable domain DAGVTQSPTHLIKTRGQQVTLRCSPKSGHDTVSWYQQALGQGPQFIFQYYEEEERQRGNFPDRFSGHQFPNYSSELNVNALLLGDSALYLCASSLPPGQGNTEAFFGQGTRLTVV.